This TCR beta chain was identified in a study of blood T cell repertoires in COVID-19. In the study overall: In each case, the material was cDNA or gDNA derived from T cells, B-cell-depleted T cells, or PBMCs.

The cohort comprised adults aged about 18 to 90 years residing in approximately 25 US areas. Within the 2 weeks before study entry, each person in the exposed group met a COVID-19 case. On this clone: An end of the junction does not agree with germline; a read error may underlie this. Additional DNA sequences in this sample encode the identical CDR3.

Profiled with immunoSEQ multiplex PCR; TCRdb holds only in-frame clones, not every one. The profile shows over 250,000 clones, roughly 80% of them singletons. The TCR was taken from a man aged 40-50 years who had been exposed to COVID-19. The sample taken for sequencing was PBMCs or T cells enriched from blood (not recorded which).

CDR3 coding DNA: TGTGCCAGCGCTTCTCATTCAGGGAATTGGAGCTACACATTC. Translated: CASASHSGNWSYTF. The genes are TRBV6-6 and TRBJ1-2; TRBD1 might be the D (5 bases). The CDR3 is 14 residues long. The germline V gene encodes CDR1 MNHNY and CDR2 SVGAGI (reference sequence).